This TCR beta chain stems from a study of blood T cell repertoires in COVID-19. Germline loops: CDR1 GTSNPN, CDR2 SVGIG (reference sequence). With V trimmed by 0 bases and J by 4 bases, 7 bases remained unmatched. This CDR3 is 16 amino acids long. Libraries were prepared by immunoSEQ multiplex PCR; TCRdb keeps only in-frame clonotypes and omits some of them. The data contain more than 300,000 clones, 87% of them singletons. The chain links TRBV30 to TRBJ2-2; 8 bases fit TRBD2. This TCR was sampled from a woman between 50 and 59 years old with COVID-19, enrolled during active disease. Sequences were obtained from peripheral blood. CDR3 residues: CAWSVLGLAGTGELFF. The DNA of the CDR3 is TGTGCCTGGAGTGTACTCGGGCTAGCGGGCACCGGGGAGCTGTTTTTT.